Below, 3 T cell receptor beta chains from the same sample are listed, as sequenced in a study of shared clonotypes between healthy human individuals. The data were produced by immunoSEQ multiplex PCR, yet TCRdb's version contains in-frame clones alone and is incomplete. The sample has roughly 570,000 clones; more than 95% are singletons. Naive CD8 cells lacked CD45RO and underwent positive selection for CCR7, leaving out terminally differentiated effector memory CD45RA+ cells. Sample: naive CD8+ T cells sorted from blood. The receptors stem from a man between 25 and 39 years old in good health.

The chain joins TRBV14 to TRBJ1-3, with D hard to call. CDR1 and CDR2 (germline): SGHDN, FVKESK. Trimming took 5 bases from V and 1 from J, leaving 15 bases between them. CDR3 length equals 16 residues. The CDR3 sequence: CASSALLGFSGNTIYF. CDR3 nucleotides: TGTGCCAGCAGCGCTTTGCTGGGATTTTCTGGAAACACCATATATTTT.

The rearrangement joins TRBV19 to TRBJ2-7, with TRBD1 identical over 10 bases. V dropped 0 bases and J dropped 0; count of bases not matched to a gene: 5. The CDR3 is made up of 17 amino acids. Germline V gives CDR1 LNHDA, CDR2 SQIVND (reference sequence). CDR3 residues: CASSIDTGTGVSYEQYF. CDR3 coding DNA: TGTGCCAGTAGTATAGATACCGGGACAGGGGTCTCCTACGAGCAGTACTTC.

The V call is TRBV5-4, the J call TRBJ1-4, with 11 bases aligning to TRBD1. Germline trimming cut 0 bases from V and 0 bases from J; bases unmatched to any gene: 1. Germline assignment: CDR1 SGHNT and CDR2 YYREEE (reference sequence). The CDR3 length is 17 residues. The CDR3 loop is CASSLVGQGATNEKLFF. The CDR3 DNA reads TGTGCCAGCAGCTTGGTGGGACAGGGGGCAACTAATGAAAAACTGTTTTTT.